This TCR beta chain was profiled in a study of T cells after yellow fever vaccination. TCRdb processed the 5' RACE reads anew with MiXCR; each CDR3 protein has one entry. The profile covers roughly 520,000 distinct CDR3 sequences, with 21% appearing a single time and about 16% taken by the ten largest. Details on this clonotype: The antigen is unknown.

The CDR3 spans 15 residues. Between the trimmed V and J ends, which lost 3 bases and 7 bases, there was a span of 19 bases. Germline CDR1 reads DFQATT; CDR2 reads SNEGSKA (reference sequence). Regarding the study as a whole: Post-booster repertoires contained most primary-vaccination clones again (roughly 96% CD4, roughly 91% CD8). In FACS-sorted repertoires, abundant clonotypes from the bulk population could appear as contaminants.

The sample consisted of PBMCs, taken less than 25 days after the first yellow fever vaccination. This sequence originates from a man younger than 30 who received the YFV17D yellow fever vaccine. The chain uses TRBV20-1 and TRBJ1-5, with D possibly matching TRBD1 (6 bases). CDR3 sequence (DNA): TGCAGTGCTAGCCCTCCGACAGGCAGTATACAGCCCCAGCATTTT. Its protein is CSASPPTGSIQPQHF.